Following are 12 T cell receptor beta chains from one sample sequenced in a study of CD8+ T cells in alopecia areata. Investigators isolated RNA and reverse transcribed it into cDNA to act as the sequencing template. Produced via immunoSEQ multiplex PCR; TCRdb's table is partial and in-frame only. The data contain some 150,000 clones, approximately 90% of them singletons. Treatment given: oral pan-JAK inhibitor, 5-10 mg twice daily. The sequencing used CD8+ T cells sorted from blood, collected at week 4, from a patient treated with tofacitinib. These receptors all stem from a human donor with alopecia areata.

This chain links TRBV9 with TRBJ2-2; unclear D gene. CDR1 and CDR2 from the germline V gene are SGDLS and YYNGEE. Trimming took 3 bases from V and 4 from J, leaving 10 bases between them. The CDR3 covers 14 residues. The CDR3 reads CASSDPRTTGELFF. The CDR3 coding sequence is TGTGCCAGCAGCGACCCGAGAACCACCGGGGAGCTGTTTTTT.

The chain uses TRBV2 and TRBJ1-1; weak D call: TRBD1 (6 bases). The CDR3 is 12 amino acids. V lost 3 bases and J lost 7, with 9 bases in between. Germline V lookup: CDR1 SNHLY, CDR2 FYNNEI. This CDR3 reads CASSEGAVEAFF. As DNA, the CDR3 is TGTGCCAGCAGTGAGGGGGCGGTTGAAGCTTTCTTT.

CDR3 loop: CSVQTGGTEAFF. In DNA form, the CDR3 reads TGCAGCGTACAGACAGGGGGCACTGAAGCTTTCTTT. This chain uses TRBV29-1 with TRBJ1-1; TRBD1 aligns across 9 bases. The CDR3 has 12 amino acids. The germline V gene has CDR1 SQVTM and CDR2 ANQGSEA. Unmatched junction bases numbered 3, after V lost 6 bases and J lost 4 bases.

The chain carries TRBV2 and TRBJ2-2; no definite D call. Trimming stripped 7 bases from V and 3 bases from J, with 3 bases between. This CDR3 has 11 residues. Germline values: CDR1 SNHLY, CDR2 FYNNEI. DNA of the CDR3: TGTGCCAGCACCTACACCGGGGAGCTGTTTTTT. Its translation is CASTYTGELFF.

This chain uses TRBV27 with TRBJ2-6; 9 nucleotides align to TRBD1. CDR3 length: 19 amino acids. With V trimmed by 8 bases and J by 0 bases, 14 bases remained unmatched. CDR1 is MNHEY, CDR2 SMNVEV, per germline (reference sequence). The CDR3 here is CASGHLLGQGPSGANVLTF. CDR3 sequence (DNA): TGTGCCAGCGGACACCTGCTGGGACAGGGTCCCTCTGGGGCCAACGTCCTGACTTTC.

This rearrangement joins TRBV25-1 to TRBJ2-7; 7 bases line up with TRBD1. V gave up 1 base and J gave up 6 bases; unmatched junction bases: 6. Germline lookup yields CDR1 MGHDK and CDR2 SYGVNS. There are 14 residues in the CDR3. Here the CDR3 reads CASSESTGYSEQYF. Here the CDR3 DNA reads TGTGCCAGCAGTGAATCGACAGGGTATAGCGAGCAGTACTTC.

Comments on this clone: Other nucleotide sequences in the sample specify the same CDR3. The chain is built from TRBV4-1 and TRBJ1-5, with TRBD1 matching over 7 bases. The CDR3 totals 13 residues. Trimming cost V 0 bases and J 7 bases; bases outside gene matches: 0. The V gene's germline CDR1 is MGHRA and CDR2 YSYEKL. The CDR3 sequence is CASSQDRGQPQHF. As DNA, the CDR3 is TGCGCCAGCAGCCAAGACAGGGGGCAGCCCCAGCATTTT.

The chain has TRBV6-1 and TRBJ2-7; D could derive from TRBD1 or TRBD2 (5 bases each). CDR3 size: 15 residues. The V and J ends lost 6 bases and 0 bases respectively, with 15 bases between them. Looked up from germline, CDR1 is MNHNS and CDR2 is SASEGT. The CDR3 region has the DNA TGTGCCAGCAGAGAGGGGCCCGTAAGCTCCTACGAGCAGTACTTC. This gives the protein CASREGPVSSYEQYF.

This chain uses TRBV7-9 with TRBJ2-5; D ambiguous. The last part of the DNA fits TRBJ2-7 better; the J call may be wrong. The CDR3 is 14 residues long. CDR1 SEHNR and CDR2 FQNEAQ come from the germline V gene (reference sequence). In DNA, the CDR3 is TGTGCCAGCAGCCCCCCCCAACCTTCCTACGAGCAGTACTTC. This translates into CASSPPQPSYEQYF.

The chain carries TRBV20-1 and TRBJ2-2, with unresolved D. This CDR3 comprises 11 residues. CDR1 and CDR2 from the germline V gene are DFQATT and SNEGSKA (reference sequence). Trimming left V 1 base short and J 7 bases short, with 4 bases between. CDR3 residues: CSARARGELFF. CDR3 DNA: TGCAGTGCTAGAGCCCGCGGGGAGCTGTTTTTT.

The J gene is TRBJ2-5, the V gene TRBV7-8; no firm D call. CDR3 length: 15 residues. Germline values: CDR1 SGHVS, CDR2 FQNEAQ. Trimming shortened V by 3 bases and J by 1 base, and 12 bases separated the two germline ends. The CDR3 protein is CASSLGWGIQETQYF. For the CDR3, the DNA is TGTGCCAGCAGCTTGGGCTGGGGAATCCAAGAGACCCAGTACTTC.

J is TRBJ2-5 and V is TRBV7-9; the match to TRBD1 covers 7 bases. V was clipped by 8 bases and J by 1 base; unmatched bases: 10. CDR3 length: 15 residues. CDR1 is SEHNR and CDR2 is FQNEAQ in the germline V gene (reference sequence). The CDR3, as DNA: TGTGCCAGCGGATACCACCGGGACAGCCAAGAGACCCAGTACTTC. Encoded protein: CASGYHRDSQETQYF. The full variable domain, in which reference TRBV7-9 and TRBJ2-5 provide the parts outside the CDR3, is DTGVSQNPRHKITKRGQNVTFRCDPISEHNRLYWYRQTLGQGPEFLTYFQNEAQLEKSRLLSDRFSAERPKGSFSTLEIQRTEQGDSAMYLCASGYHRDSQETQYFGPGTRLLVL.